This T cell receptor (beta chain) was documented in a study of cytomegalovirus exposure and HLA in healthy donors. Findings of the study overall: Reportedly, cytomegalovirus status was diagnosed with high sensitivity and specificity. As a later analysis revealed, the rate of TCR association differed by HLA locus, with DRB1 most and HLA-C fewest. An analysis was carried out at a later point. It showed that HLA-associated TCR beta chains were more clonally expanded than equally common non-associated chains. Later analysis suggested links between common viral pathogens and several top significant clusters.

It was with 60 Vbeta and 13 Jbeta primers that the PCR ran. TCRdb keeps only in-frame clones here, not all; method: immunoSEQ multiplex PCR. The table lists 150,000 to 200,000 clones, with around 1.2% in the top ten. Unmatched junction bases numbered 3, after V lost 0 bases and J lost 7 bases. The CDR3 has 15 residues. Germline assignment: CDR1 SGDLS and CDR2 YYNGEE. With respect to this clone: The antigen remains unidentified.

This chain joins TRBV9 and TRBJ2-1; 11 bases agree with TRBD1. This sequence originates from a woman aged 55-70 years in good health and CMV-seronegative. The source material was PBMCs. CDR3 sequence: CASSVEGQGGNEQFF. The CDR3 bases are TGTGCCAGCAGCGTAGAGGGACAGGGGGGAAATGAGCAGTTCTTC.